This T cell receptor (beta chain) appears in the sequencing data of a study of CXCR3-negative and CXCR3-positive naive CD8 T cells. Study overall: Summed over all libraries, TRB reads came to 110 million to 150 million, with about 1.5 +/- 0.3 million per library.

Measured by frequency, this clonotype is medium-sized (0.01 to 0.1%). Its antigen is unidentified. Naive CD8+ T cells showed CD45RO-CCR7+CD27+CD95-. The CDR3 sequence is 13 residues long. Germline V CDR1 and CDR2: ENHRY, SYGVKD. Study-level findings and limits: More hydrophobic TRB CDR3s occurred in CXCR3-positive than in CXCR3-negative naive cells. The TRBV-TRBJ usage of naive CXCR3-negative and CXCR3-positive cells was similar, but that of memory cells differed.

UMI-tagged TRB cDNA libraries were built via 5' RACE. Using the 5' RACE reads, TCRdb records one entry per CDR3 protein without DNA. The sample includes more than 5,500 distinct CDR3 sequences. The sequence derives from a human donor in good health. Some clones in this sample may be carry-over from other donors' samples. Material for sequencing was naive CXCR3+ CD8+ T cells from blood. The subset: CD45RO-CCR7+CD27+CD95- naive CD8+ T cells expressing CXCR3 (TNR3+). The V call is TRBV10-3, the J call TRBJ2-1. The CDR3 sequence: CAISEAVNNEQFF.